The clone carrying this T cell receptor (beta chain) came up many times. Germline CDR1 is PRHDT and CDR2 is FYEKMQ (reference sequence). Trimming shortened V by 5 bases and J by 7 bases, and 17 bases separated the two germline ends. The CDR3 is made up of 14 amino acids. The record originates from a study of early T cells in non-severe SARS-CoV-2 infection. TCRdb re-called the 5' RACE reads with MiXCR, one entry per CDR3 protein. The data contain about 25,000 distinct CDR3 sequences, around 5.1% of them singletons. This chain connects TRBV13 to TRBJ1-1; weak D call: TRBD1 (5 bases). The sequencing input was whole blood. The clonotype was recovered from an adult who was a healthcare worker with PCR-confirmed SARS-CoV-2 infection or an uninfected control (not recorded which). This CDR3 reads CASSNPDRDLEAFF. For the CDR3, the DNA is TGTGCCAGCAGCAACCCAGACAGAGACCTTGAAGCTTTCTTT. Combining the CDR3 with reference TRBV13 and TRBJ1-1 gives the whole variable domain AAGVIQSPRHLIKEKRETATLKCYPIPRHDTVYWYQQGPGQDPQFLISFYEKMQSDKGSIPDRFSAQQFSDYHSELNMSSLELGDSALYFCASSNPDRDLEAFFGQGTRLTVV.